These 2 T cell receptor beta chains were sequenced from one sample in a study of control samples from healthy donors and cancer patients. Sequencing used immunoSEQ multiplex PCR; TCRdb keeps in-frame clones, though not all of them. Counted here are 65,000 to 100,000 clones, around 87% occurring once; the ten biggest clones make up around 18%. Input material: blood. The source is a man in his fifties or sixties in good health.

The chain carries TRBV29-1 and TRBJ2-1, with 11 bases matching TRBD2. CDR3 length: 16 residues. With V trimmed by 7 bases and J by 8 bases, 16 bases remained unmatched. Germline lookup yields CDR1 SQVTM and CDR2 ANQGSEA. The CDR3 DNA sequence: TGCAGCGCGATAGACCAACTAGCGGGAGATGGAGATGAGCAGTTCTTC. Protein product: CSAIDQLAGDGDEQFF.

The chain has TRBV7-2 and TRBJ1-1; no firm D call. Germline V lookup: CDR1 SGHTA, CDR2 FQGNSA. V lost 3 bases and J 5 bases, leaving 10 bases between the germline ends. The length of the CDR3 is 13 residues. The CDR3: CASSFAEGTEAFF. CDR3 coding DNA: TGTGCCAGCAGCTTTGCGGAGGGTACTGAAGCTTTCTTT.